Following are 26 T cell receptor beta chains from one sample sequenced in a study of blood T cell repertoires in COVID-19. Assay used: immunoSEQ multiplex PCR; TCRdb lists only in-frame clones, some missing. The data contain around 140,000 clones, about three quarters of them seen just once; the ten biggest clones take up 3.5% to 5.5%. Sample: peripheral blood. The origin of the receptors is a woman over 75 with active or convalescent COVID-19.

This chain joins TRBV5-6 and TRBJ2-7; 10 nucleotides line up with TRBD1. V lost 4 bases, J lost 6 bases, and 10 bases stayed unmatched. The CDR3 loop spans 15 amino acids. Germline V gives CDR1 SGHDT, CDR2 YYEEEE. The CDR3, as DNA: TGTGCCAGCAGCCCAACGGGGACAGGGGAGGGCGAGCAGTACTTC. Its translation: CASSPTGTGEGEQYF. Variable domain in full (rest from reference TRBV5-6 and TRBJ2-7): DAGVTQSPTHLIKTRGQQVTLRCSPKSGHDTVSWYQQALGQGPQFIFQYYEEEERQRGNFPDRFSGHQFPNYSSELNVNALLLGDSALYLCASSPTGTGEGEQYFGPGTRLTVT.

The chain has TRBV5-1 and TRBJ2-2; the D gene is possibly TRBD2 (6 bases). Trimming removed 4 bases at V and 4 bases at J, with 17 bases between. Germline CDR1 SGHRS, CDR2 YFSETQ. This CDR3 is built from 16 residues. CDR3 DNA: TGCGCCAGCAGCCTCCCCCTGCGGGGTGGCACCGGGGAGCTGTTTTTT. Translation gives CASSLPLRGGTGELFF.

CDR3 loop: CASSLGAGWETQYF. The CDR3 bases are TGTGCCAGCAGTTTAGGAGCGGGGTGGGAGACCCAGTACTTC. The chain links TRBV27 to TRBJ2-5; TRBD2 aligns across 7 bases. V was clipped by 2 bases and J by 5 bases; unmatched bases: 5. The CDR3 is 14 residues long. Germline CDR1 MNHEY, CDR2 SMNVEV (reference sequence).

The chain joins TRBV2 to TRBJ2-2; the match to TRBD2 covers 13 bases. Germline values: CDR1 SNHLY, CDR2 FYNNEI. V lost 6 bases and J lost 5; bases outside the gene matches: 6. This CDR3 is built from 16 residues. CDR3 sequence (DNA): TGTGCCAGCAGCCCACTAGCGGGGGGGCAGACCGGGGAGCTGTTTTTT. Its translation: CASSPLAGGQTGELFF.

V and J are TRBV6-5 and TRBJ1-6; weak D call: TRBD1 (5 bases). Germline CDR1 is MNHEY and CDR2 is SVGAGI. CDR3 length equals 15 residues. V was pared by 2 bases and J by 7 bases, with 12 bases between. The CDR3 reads CASSYGAGPNSPLHF. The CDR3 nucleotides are TGTGCCAGCAGTTACGGGGCAGGACCAAATTCACCCCTCCACTTT.

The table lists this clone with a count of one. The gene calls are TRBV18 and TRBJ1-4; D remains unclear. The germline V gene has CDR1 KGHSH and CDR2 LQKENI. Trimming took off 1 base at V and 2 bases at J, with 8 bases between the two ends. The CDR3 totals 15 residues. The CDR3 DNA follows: TGTGCCAGCTCACCACGAGGGCTCACTAATGAAAAACTGTTTTTT. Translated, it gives CASSPRGLTNEKLFF.

The DNA for the CDR3 is TGTGCCAGTAGTACTCGAAAAAGACCGGACAGAAGCAATCAGCCCCAGCATTTT. Translation gives CASSTRKRPDRSNQPQHF. The V gene is TRBV19, the J gene TRBJ1-5; possible D gene TRBD1, 6 bases. The V end lost 4 bases, the J end lost 1 base, and 20 bases lay between the germline ends. CDR3 length: 18 residues. The germline CDR1 and CDR2 sequences are LNHDA and SQIVND (reference sequence).

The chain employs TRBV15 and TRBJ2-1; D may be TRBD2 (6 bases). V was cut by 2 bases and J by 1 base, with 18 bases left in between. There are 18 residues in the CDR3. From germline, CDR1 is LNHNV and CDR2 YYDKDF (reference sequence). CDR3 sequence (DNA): TGTGCCACCAGCAGACTTCGGGGTAGCGGAGGTTCCTACAATGAGCAGTTCTTC. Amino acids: CATSRLRGSGGSYNEQFF.

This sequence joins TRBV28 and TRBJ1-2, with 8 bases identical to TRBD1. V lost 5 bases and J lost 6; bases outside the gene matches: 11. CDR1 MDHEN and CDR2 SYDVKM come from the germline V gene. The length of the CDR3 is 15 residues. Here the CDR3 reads CASSTGGGLPDGYTF. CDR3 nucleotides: TGTGCCAGCAGTACAGGGGGGGGCCTGCCGGATGGCTACACCTTC.

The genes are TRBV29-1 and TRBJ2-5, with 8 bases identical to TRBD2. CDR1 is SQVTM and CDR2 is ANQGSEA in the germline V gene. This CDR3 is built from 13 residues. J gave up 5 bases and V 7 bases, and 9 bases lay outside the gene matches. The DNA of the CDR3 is TGCAGCGCCGCGGGGGGAACCGGGGAGACCCAGTACTTC. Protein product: CSAAGGTGETQYF.

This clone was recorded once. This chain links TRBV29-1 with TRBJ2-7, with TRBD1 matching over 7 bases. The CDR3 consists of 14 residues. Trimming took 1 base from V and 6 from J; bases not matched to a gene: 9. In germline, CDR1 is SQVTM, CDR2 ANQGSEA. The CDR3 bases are TGCAGCGTTGAAGCTATTGGATCAGGGGGCGAGCAGTACTTC. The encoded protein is CSVEAIGSGGEQYF.

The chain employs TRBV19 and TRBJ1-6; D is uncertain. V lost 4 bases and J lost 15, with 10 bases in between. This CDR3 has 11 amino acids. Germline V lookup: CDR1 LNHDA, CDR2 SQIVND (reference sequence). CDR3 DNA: TGTGCCAGTAGTACCCAGGCCCGCCTCCACTTT. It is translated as CASSTQARLHF.

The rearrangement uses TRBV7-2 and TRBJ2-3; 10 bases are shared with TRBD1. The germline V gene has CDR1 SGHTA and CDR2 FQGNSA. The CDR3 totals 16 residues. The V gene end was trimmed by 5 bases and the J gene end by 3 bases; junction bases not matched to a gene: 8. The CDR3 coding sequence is TGTGCCAGCAGCCCGCGACAGGGGGCAAAAACAGATACGCAGTATTTT. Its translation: CASSPRQGAKTDTQYF.

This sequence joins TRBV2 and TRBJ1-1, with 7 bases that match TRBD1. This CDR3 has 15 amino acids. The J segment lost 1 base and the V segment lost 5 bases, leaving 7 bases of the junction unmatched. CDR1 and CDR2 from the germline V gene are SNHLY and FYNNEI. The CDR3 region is CASSITGTANTEAFF. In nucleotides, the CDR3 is TGTGCCAGCAGTATCACCGGGACAGCGAACACTGAAGCTTTCTTT.

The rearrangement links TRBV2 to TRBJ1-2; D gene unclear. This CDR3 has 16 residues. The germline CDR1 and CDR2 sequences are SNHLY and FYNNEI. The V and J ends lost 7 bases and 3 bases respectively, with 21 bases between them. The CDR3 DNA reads TGTGCCAGCACCAATGAGGAGGGAATGACCTACTATGGCTACACCTTC. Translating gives CASTNEEGMTYYGYTF.

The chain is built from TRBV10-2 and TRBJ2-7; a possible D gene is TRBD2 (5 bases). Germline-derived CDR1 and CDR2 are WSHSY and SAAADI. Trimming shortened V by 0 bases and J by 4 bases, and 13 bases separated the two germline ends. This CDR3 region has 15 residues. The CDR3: CASSESGGRGYEQYF. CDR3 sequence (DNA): TGCGCCAGCAGTGAGTCGGGTGGGCGCGGGTACGAGCAGTACTTC.

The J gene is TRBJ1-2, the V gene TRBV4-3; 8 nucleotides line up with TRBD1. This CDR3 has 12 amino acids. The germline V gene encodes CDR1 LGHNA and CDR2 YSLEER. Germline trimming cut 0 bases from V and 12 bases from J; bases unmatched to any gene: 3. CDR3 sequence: CASSQDRTGNTF. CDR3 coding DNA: TGCGCCAGCAGCCAAGATCGGACAGGGAACACCTTC.

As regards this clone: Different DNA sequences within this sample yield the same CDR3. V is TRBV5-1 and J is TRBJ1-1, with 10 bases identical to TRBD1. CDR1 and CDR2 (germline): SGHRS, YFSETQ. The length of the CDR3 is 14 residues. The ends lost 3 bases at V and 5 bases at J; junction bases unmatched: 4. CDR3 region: CASSSTGGLTEAFF. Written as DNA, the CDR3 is TGCGCCAGCAGCTCGACAGGGGGCTTGACTGAAGCTTTCTTT.

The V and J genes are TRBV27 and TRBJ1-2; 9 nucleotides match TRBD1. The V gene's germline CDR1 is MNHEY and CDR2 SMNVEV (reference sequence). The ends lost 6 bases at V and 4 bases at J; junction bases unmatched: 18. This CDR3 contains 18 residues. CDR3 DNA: TGTGCCAGCAGGACGCACGGACAGGGGACCAAGTCAGGCTATGGCTACACCTTC. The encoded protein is CASRTHGQGTKSGYGYTF.

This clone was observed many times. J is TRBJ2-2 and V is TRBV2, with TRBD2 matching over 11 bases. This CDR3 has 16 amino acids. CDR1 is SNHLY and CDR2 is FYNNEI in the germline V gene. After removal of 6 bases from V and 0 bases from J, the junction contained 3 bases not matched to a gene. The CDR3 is CASRLAGGPNTGELFF. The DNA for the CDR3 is TGTGCCAGCAGGCTAGCGGGGGGCCCGAACACCGGGGAGCTGTTTTTT.

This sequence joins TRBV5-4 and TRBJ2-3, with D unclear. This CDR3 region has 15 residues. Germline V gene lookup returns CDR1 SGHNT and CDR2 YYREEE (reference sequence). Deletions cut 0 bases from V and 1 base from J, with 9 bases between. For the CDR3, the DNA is TGTGCCAGCAGCTTGGAGCAGCGCGGCACAGATACGCAGTATTTT. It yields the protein CASSLEQRGTDTQYF.

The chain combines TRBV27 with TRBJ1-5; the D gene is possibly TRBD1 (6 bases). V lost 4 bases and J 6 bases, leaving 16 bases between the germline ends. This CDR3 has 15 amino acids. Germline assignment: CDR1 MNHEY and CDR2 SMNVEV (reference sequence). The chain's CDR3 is CASSSAQGVGQPQHF. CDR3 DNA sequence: TGTGCCAGCAGTTCCGCACAGGGTGTGGGTCAGCCCCAGCATTTT.

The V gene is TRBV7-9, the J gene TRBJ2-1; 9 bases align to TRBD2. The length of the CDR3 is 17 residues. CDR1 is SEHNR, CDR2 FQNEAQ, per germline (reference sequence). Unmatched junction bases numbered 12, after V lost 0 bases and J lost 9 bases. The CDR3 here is CASSLAPLSGGSVEQFF. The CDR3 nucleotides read TGTGCCAGCAGCTTAGCGCCCCTAAGCGGGGGGTCAGTTGAGCAGTTCTTC.

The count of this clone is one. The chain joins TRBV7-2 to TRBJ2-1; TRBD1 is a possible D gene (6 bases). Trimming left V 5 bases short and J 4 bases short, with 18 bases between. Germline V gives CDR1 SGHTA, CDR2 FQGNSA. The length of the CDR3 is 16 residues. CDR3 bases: TGTGCCAGCAGCACAAACCCACCACAGGGTTACAATGAGCAGTTCTTC. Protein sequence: CASSTNPPQGYNEQFF.

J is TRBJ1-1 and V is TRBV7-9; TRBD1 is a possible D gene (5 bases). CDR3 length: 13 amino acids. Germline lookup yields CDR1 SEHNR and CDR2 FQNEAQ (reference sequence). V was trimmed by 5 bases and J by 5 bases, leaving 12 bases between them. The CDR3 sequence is CASSQGDWTEAFF. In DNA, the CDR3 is TGTGCCAGCAGCCAAGGGGATTGGACTGAAGCTTTCTTT.

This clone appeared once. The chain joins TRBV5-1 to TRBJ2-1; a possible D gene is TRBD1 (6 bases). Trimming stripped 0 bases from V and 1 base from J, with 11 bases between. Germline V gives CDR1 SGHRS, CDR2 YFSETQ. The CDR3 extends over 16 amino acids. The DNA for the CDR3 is TGCGCCAGCAGCTTGGCAGGGGAACATTCCTACAATGAGCAGTTCTTC. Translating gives CASSLAGEHSYNEQFF.